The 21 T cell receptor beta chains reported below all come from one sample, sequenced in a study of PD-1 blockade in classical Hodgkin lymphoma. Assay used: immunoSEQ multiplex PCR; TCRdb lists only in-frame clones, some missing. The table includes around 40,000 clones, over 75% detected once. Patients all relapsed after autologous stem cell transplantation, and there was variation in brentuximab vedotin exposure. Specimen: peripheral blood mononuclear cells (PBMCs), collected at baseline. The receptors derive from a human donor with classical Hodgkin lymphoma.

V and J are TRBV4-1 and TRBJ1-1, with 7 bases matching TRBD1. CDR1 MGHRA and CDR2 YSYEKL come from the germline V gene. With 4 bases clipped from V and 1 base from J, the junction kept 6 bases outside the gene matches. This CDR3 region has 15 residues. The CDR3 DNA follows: TGCGCCAGCAGCCTCGCCGGACAGGCGAACACTGAAGCTTTCTTT. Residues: CASSLAGQANTEAFF.

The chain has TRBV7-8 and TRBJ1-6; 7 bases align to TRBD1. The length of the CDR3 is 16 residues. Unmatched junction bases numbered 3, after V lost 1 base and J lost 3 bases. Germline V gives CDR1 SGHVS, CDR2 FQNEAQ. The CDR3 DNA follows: TGTGCCAGCAGCTTAGATAGGACAGGCTATAATTCACCCCTCCACTTT. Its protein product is CASSLDRTGYNSPLHF.

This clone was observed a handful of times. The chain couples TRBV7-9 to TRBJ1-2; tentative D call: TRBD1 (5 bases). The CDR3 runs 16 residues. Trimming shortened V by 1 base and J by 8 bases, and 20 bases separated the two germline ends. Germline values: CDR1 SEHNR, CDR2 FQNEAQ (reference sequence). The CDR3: CASSLDLRGRLRGYTF. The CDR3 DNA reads TGTGCCAGCAGCTTAGATCTTAGGGGACGCCTACGGGGCTACACCTTC.

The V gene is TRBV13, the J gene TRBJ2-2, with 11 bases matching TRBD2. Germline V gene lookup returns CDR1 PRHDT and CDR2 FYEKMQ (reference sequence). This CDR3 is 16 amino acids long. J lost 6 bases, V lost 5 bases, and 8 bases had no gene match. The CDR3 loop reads CASSPLAGGPSGELFF. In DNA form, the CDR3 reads TGTGCCAGCAGCCCTTTAGCGGGGGGGCCTTCCGGGGAGCTGTTTTTT.

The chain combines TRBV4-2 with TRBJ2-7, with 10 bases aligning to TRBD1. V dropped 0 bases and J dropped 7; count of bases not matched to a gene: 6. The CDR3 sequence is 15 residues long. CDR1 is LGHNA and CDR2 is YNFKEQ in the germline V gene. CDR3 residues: CASSQERQGAREQYF. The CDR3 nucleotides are TGTGCCAGCAGCCAAGAACGACAGGGGGCGCGGGAGCAGTACTTC.

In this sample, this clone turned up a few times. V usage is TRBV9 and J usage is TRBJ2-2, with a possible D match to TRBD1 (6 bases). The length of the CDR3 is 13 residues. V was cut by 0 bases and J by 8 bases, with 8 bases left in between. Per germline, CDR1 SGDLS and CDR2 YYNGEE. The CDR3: CASSVDGTGELFF. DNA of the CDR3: TGTGCCAGCAGCGTAGACGGGACAGGGGAGCTGTTTTTT.

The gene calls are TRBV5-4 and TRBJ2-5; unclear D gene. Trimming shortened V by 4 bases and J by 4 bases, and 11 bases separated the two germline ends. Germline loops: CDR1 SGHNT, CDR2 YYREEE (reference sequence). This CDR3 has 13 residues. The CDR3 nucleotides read TGTGCCAGCAGCCGAGAGGTAGGAGAGACCCAGTACTTC. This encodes CASSREVGETQYF.

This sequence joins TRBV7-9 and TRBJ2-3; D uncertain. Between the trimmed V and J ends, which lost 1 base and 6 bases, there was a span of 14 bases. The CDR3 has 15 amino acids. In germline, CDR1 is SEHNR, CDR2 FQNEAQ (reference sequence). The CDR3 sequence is CASSLGYSLGDTQYF. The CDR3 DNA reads TGTGCCAGCAGCTTAGGGTACAGCCTCGGGGATACGCAGTATTTT.

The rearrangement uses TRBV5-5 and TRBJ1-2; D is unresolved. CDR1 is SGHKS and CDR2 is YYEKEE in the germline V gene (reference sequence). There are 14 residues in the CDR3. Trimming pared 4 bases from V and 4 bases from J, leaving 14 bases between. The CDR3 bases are TGTGCCAGCAGCACTCGGGATTACGGCTATGGCTACACCTTC. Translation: CASSTRDYGYGYTF.

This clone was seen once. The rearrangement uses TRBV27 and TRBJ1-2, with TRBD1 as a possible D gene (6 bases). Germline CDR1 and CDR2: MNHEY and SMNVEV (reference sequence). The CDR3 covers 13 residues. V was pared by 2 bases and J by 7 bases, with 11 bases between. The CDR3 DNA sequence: TGTGCCAGCAGTTTAGGGGGGGCGTCTGGCTACACCTTC. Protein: CASSLGGASGYTF.

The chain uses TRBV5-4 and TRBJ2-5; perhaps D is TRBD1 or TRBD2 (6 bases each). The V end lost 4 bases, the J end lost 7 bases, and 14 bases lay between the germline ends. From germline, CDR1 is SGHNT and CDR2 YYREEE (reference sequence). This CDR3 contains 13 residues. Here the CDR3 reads CASSNGGEGTQYF. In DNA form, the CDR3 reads TGTGCCAGCAGCAACGGGGGCGAAGGGACCCAGTACTTC.

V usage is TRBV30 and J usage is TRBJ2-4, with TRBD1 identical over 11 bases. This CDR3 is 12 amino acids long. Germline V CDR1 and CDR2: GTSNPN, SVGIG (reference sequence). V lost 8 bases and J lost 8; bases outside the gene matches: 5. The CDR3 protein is CAGGTGGDIQYF. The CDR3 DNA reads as TGTGCCGGTGGGACAGGGGGTGACATTCAGTACTTC. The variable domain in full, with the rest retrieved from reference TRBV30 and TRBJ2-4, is SQTIHQWPATLVQPVGSPLSLECTVEGTSNPNLYWYRQAAGRGLQLLFYSVGIGQISSEVPQNLSASRPQDRQFILSSKKLLLSDSGFYLCAGGTGGDIQYFGAGTRLSVL.

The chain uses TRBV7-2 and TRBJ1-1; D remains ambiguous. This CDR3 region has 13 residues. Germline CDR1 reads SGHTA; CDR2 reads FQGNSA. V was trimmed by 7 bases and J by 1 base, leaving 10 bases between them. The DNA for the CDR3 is TGTGCCAGCACCCTGCGGGGGAACACTGAAGCTTTCTTT. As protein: CASTLRGNTEAFF.

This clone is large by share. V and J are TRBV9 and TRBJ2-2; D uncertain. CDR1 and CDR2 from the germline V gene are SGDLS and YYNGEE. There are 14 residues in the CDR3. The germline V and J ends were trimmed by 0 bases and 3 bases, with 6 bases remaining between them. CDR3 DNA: TGTGCCAGCAGCGTAGTCCCGTACACCGGGGAGCTGTTTTTT. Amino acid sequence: CASSVVPYTGELFF.

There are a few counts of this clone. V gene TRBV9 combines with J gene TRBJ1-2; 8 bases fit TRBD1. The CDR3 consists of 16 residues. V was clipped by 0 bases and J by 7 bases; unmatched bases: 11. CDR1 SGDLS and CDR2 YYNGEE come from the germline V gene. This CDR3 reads CASSVAGGRGPGGYTF. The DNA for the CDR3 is TGTGCCAGCAGCGTAGCGGGCGGCAGGGGGCCGGGTGGCTACACCTTC.

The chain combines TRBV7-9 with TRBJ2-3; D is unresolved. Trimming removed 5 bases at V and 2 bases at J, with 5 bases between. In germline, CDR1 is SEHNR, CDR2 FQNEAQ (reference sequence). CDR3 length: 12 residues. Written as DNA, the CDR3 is TGTGCCAGCAGCCCGCACACAGATACGCAGTATTTT. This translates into CASSPHTDTQYF.

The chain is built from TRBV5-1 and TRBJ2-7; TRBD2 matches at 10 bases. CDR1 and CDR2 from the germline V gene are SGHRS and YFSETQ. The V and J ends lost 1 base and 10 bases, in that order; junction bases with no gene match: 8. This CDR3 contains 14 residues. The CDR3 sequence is CASSLSSGGPGQYF. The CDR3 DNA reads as TGCGCCAGCAGCTTGAGTAGCGGGGGGCCGGGACAGTACTTC. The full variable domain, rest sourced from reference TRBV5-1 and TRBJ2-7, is KAGVTQTPRYLIKTRGQQVTLSCSPISGHRSVSWYQQTPGQGLQFLFEYFSETQRNKGNFPGRFSGRQFSNSRSEMNVSTLELGDSALYLCASSLSSGGPGQYFGPGTRLTVT.

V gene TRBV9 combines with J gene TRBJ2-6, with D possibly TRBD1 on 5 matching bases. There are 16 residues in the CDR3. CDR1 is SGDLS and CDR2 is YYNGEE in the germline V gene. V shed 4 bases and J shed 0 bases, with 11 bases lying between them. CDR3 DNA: TGTGCCAGCAGCACCCACAGGTACTCTGGGGCCAACGTCCTGACTTTC. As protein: CASSTHRYSGANVLTF. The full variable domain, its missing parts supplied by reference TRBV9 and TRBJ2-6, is DSGVTQTPKHLITATGQRVTLRCSPRSGDLSVYWYQQSLDQGLQFLIQYYNGEERAKGNILERFSAQQFPDLHSELNLSSLELGDSALYFCASSTHRYSGANVLTFGAGSRLTVL.

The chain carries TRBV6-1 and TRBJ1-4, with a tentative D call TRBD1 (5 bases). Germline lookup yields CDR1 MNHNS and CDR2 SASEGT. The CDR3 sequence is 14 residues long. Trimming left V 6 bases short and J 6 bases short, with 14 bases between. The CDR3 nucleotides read TGTGCCAGCAGGGTACTAGACAGTTATGAAAAACTGTTTTTT. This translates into CASRVLDSYEKLFF.

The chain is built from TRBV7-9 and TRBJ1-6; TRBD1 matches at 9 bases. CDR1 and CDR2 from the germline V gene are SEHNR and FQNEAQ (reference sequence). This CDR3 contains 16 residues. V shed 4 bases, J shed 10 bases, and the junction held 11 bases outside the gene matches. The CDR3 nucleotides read TGTGCCAGCAGCTCCCGGACAGGGGATAGGAAGTCACCCCTCCACTTT. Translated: CASSSRTGDRKSPLHF.

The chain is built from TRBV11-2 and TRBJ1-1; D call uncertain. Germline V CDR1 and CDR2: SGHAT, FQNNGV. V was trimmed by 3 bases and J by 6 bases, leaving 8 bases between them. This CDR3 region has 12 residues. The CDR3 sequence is CASSLDGPEAFF. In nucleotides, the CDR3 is TGTGCCAGCAGCTTGGACGGTCCTGAAGCTTTCTTT.